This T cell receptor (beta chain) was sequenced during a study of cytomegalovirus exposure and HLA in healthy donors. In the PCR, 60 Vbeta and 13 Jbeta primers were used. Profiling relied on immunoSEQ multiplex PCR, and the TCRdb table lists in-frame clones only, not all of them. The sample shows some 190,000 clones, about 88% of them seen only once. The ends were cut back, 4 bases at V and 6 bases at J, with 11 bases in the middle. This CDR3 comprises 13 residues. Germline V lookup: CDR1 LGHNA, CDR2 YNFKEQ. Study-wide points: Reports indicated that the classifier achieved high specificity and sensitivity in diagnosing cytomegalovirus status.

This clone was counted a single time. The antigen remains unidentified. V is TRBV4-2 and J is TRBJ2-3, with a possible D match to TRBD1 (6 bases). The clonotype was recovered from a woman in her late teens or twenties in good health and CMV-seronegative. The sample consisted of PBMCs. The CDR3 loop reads CASSLERGDTQYF. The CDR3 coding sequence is TGTGCCAGCAGCCTGGAGAGGGGGGATACGCAGTATTTT.